This T cell receptor (beta chain) was sequenced in a study of siplizumab effects on memory and regulatory T cells. Method: immunoSEQ multiplex PCR; TCRdb's copy keeps in-frame clones and lacks some. The sample contains approximately 75,000 clones, 93% of which appear only once. The germline V gene encodes CDR1 MGHRA and CDR2 YSYEKL. Deletions cut 1 base from V and 0 bases from J, with 16 bases between. The CDR3 totals 18 residues. Sample: CD8+ T cells sorted from blood. V and J are TRBV4-1 and TRBJ1-3; a weak D match, TRBD1 (5 bases). This clonotype originated in a human donor in good health. The CDR3, as DNA: TGCGCCAGCAGCCAAGGGGGGGGTCGGGCTCCCTCTGGAAACACCATATATTTT. It yields the protein CASSQGGGRAPSGNTIYF.